This entry lists 19 T cell receptor beta chains sequenced from one sample in a study of T cell responses to AZD1222 COVID-19 vaccine. Here immunoSEQ multiplex PCR was the method, and the copy in TCRdb shows in-frame clones only, minus some. The table has about 180,000 clones, almost 90% seen once. The starting material was peripheral blood, obtained 28 days after the second AZD1222 dose. The receptors here all came from an adult who received the AZD1222 COVID-19 vaccine.

The V call is TRBV20-1, the J call TRBJ2-2; D remains ambiguous. V lost 3 bases to trimming and J lost 6 bases, with 14 bases between them. CDR3 length: 14 amino acids. The germline gives CDR1 DFQATT, CDR2 SNEGSKA (reference sequence). The CDR3 sequence: CSASWPGSAGELFF. The CDR3 region has the DNA TGCAGTGCTAGTTGGCCCGGCTCGGCCGGGGAGCTGTTTTTT.

The chain combines TRBV2 with TRBJ2-1, with 9 bases fitting TRBD2. V was clipped by 10 bases and J by 4 bases; unmatched bases: 5. Germline CDR1 is SNHLY and CDR2 is FYNNEI. The CDR3 is 13 amino acids. The CDR3, as DNA: TGTGCCACCCAAGCGGGGGGTTACAATGAGCAGTTCTTC. Protein: CATQAGGYNEQFF.

This sequence joins TRBV5-1 and TRBJ2-7; D may correspond to TRBD1 or TRBD2 (5 bases each). Trimming pared 0 bases from V and 3 bases from J, leaving 13 bases between. The V gene's germline CDR1 is SGHRS and CDR2 YFSETQ. This CDR3 has 15 amino acids. CDR3 protein: CASSLVGDEYYEQYF. In nucleotides, the CDR3 is TGCGCCAGCAGCTTGGTGGGGGATGAGTACTACGAGCAGTACTTC.

This rearrangement joins TRBV6-5 to TRBJ2-4; maybe TRBD2 (5 bases). Germline V CDR1 and CDR2: MNHEY, SVGAGI. This CDR3 has 14 amino acids. Trimming removed 6 bases from V and 6 bases from J, with 15 bases in between. Here the CDR3 reads CASRVTSGSNIQYF. CDR3 DNA: TGTGCCAGCAGGGTTACTTCGGGGTCAAACATTCAGTACTTC.

V is TRBV9 and J is TRBJ1-2, with no clear D. The V end lost 0 bases, the J end lost 6 bases, and 15 bases lay between the germline ends. Per germline, CDR1 SGDLS and CDR2 YYNGEE. This CDR3 comprises 15 residues. In nucleotides, the CDR3 is TGTGCCAGCAGCGTAGGGCACACAACGGGCAATGGCTACACCTTC. It specifies CASSVGHTTGNGYTF.

The V and J genes are TRBV3-1 (or the pseudogene TRBV3-2) and TRBJ1-1; possible D gene TRBD1, 5 bases. Germline loops: CDR1 LGHDT, CDR2 YNNKEL (reference sequence). The CDR3 spans 15 residues. V lost 4 bases, J lost 1 base, and 13 bases lay in between. The CDR3 is CASSLKVGGNTEAFF. CDR3 sequence (DNA): TGTGCCAGCAGCCTCAAGGTGGGGGGGAACACTGAAGCTTTCTTT.

The gene calls are TRBV4-3 and TRBJ2-7; no definite D call. This CDR3 has 15 amino acids. The V gene lost 0 bases and the J gene lost 7 bases, with 16 bases spanning the gap. Germline V CDR1 and CDR2: LGHNA, YSLEER. The CDR3 DNA sequence: TGCGCCAGCAGCCAAGATATCTCGAGCTTACGAGAGCAGTACTTC. This encodes CASSQDISSLREQYF.

The chain carries TRBV30 and TRBJ1-6; possible D gene TRBD1, 6 bases. V lost 0 bases to trimming and J lost 10 bases, with 13 bases between them. The CDR3 totals 14 residues. Per the germline V gene, CDR1 is GTSNPN and CDR2 is SVGIG (reference sequence). The CDR3 region is CAWSVQGRRSPLHF. CDR3 coding DNA: TGTGCCTGGAGTGTACAGGGAAGGCGGTCACCCCTCCACTTT. The full variable domain, its missing parts supplied by reference TRBV30 and TRBJ1-6, is SQTIHQWPATLVQPVGSPLSLECTVEGTSNPNLYWYRQAAGRGLQLLFYSVGIGQISSEVPQNLSASRPQDRQFILSSKKLLLSDSGFYLCAWSVQGRRSPLHFGNGTRLTVT.

This rearrangement joins TRBV6-2 or TRBV6-3 to TRBJ2-7; 8 bases line up with TRBD2. In germline, CDR1 is MNHEY, CDR2 SVGEGT. This CDR3 region has 15 residues. J was trimmed by 2 bases and V by 7 bases; bases with no gene match: 10. The CDR3 sequence is CASIPRAGGTYEQYF. CDR3 DNA sequence: TGTGCCAGCATCCCCAGGGCGGGGGGTACCTACGAGCAGTACTTC.

This clone was observed a single time. The gene calls are TRBV18 and TRBJ2-1, with 10 bases lining up with TRBD2. The V gene end was trimmed by 3 bases and the J gene end by 5 bases; junction bases not matched to a gene: 7. Germline assignment: CDR1 KGHSH and CDR2 LQKENI. CDR3 length equals 16 residues. For the CDR3, the DNA is TGTGCCAGCTCACCTCTGAGCGGGGGGGGAAACAATGAGCAGTTCTTC. This sequence encodes CASSPLSGGGNNEQFF.

The chain uses TRBV9 and TRBJ2-1; 9 bases match TRBD2. V dropped 3 bases and J dropped 5; count of bases not matched to a gene: 9. The CDR3 is made up of 16 amino acids. CDR1 and CDR2 (germline): SGDLS, YYNGEE. As DNA, the CDR3 is TGTGCCAGCAGCGGCCTCCTGCGGGGGGGCAACAATGAGCAGTTCTTC. It translates to CASSGLLRGGNNEQFF.

V and J are TRBV13 and TRBJ2-2; possibly TRBD2 for D (5 bases). The CDR3 totals 15 residues. V lost 5 bases and J 6 bases, leaving 16 bases between the germline ends. CDR1 PRHDT and CDR2 FYEKMQ come from the germline V gene (reference sequence). The CDR3: CASSPNGRAPGELFF. CDR3 coding DNA: TGTGCCAGCAGCCCCAACGGGCGGGCCCCCGGGGAGCTGTTTTTT.

This clone was observed a handful of times. This rearrangement joins TRBV19 to TRBJ2-7; TRBD1 matches at 8 bases. Germline assignment: CDR1 LNHDA and CDR2 SQIVND (reference sequence). The CDR3 loop spans 13 amino acids. J was trimmed by 1 base and V by 4 bases; bases with no gene match: 0. In DNA, the CDR3 is TGTGCCAGTAGTAGGGACAGGTCCTACGAGCAGTACTTC. The encoded protein is CASSRDRSYEQYF.

The chain recombines TRBV5-4 with TRBJ2-7; 11 bases agree with TRBD2. CDR1 is SGHNT, CDR2 YYREEE, per germline (reference sequence). V shed 3 bases, J shed 0 bases, and the junction held 11 bases outside the gene matches. This CDR3 comprises 18 residues. CDR3 DNA: TGTGCCAGCAGCTCACTAGCGGGGGTGGGATTAAGCTCCTACGAGCAGTACTTC. This translates into CASSSLAGVGLSSYEQYF.

This chain connects TRBV19 to TRBJ2-6; D is undetermined. Germline V CDR1 and CDR2: LNHDA, SQIVND (reference sequence). The CDR3 loop spans 13 amino acids. Deletions cut 7 bases from V and 0 bases from J, with 4 bases between. The CDR3: CASTDSGANVLTF. In DNA form, the CDR3 reads TGTGCCAGTACGGACTCTGGGGCCAACGTCCTGACTTTC.

The chain uses TRBV29-1 and TRBJ2-2, with a possible D match to TRBD2 (5 bases). V lost 3 bases and J lost 2, with 7 bases in between. Germline assignment: CDR1 SQVTM and CDR2 ANQGSEA. This CDR3 comprises 13 residues. The CDR3 region has the DNA TGCAGCGTTGATCCGGGAAACACCGGGGAGCTGTTTTTT. Residues: CSVDPGNTGELFF.

The CDR3: CASSKGRAHNEQFF. The CDR3 DNA follows: TGTGCCAGCAGCAAAGGGCGGGCTCACAATGAGCAGTTCTTC. The V call is TRBV21-1, the J call TRBJ2-1; no DNA check was done on the table's D call, TRBD2. TRBV21-1 is recorded as a pseudogene. The CDR3 is 14 residues long.

The genes are TRBV9 and TRBJ1-2; D perhaps matches TRBD1 (6 bases). The CDR3 runs 16 residues. Germline CDR1 and CDR2: SGDLS and YYNGEE. The germline V and J ends were trimmed by 2 bases and 8 bases, with 22 bases remaining between them. The CDR3 loop reads CASSVSGTPLTWGYTF. The DNA of the CDR3 is TGTGCCAGCAGCGTCTCCGGGACACCCTTGACGTGGGGCTACACCTTC.

The chain combines TRBV11-2 with TRBJ2-7, with D tentatively TRBD1 (8 bases). V was shortened by 6 bases and J by 4 bases, with 16 bases between the two germline ends. The germline V gene encodes CDR1 SGHAT and CDR2 FQNNGV. This CDR3 has 14 amino acids. The CDR3: CASRLTGGGYEQYF. In DNA form, the CDR3 reads TGTGCCAGCAGACTTACAGGGGGAGGGTACGAGCAGTACTTC. Using reference TRBV11-2 and TRBJ2-7 for the parts outside the CDR3, the full variable domain is EAGVAQSPRYKIIEKRQSVAFWCNPISGHATLYWYQQILGQGPKLLIQFQNNGVVDDSQLPKDRFSAERLKGVDSTLKIQPAKLEDSAVYLCASRLTGGGYEQYFGPGTRLTVT.